This T cell receptor (beta chain) is drawn from a study of T cells in Graves' hyperthyroidism and ophthalmopathy (dated by TCRdb to the late 2010s). Regarding the study in general: Peripheral blood was sampled at the time of initial diagnosis, prior to any treatment. Thyroid tissue and blood T-cell repertoires from about six Graves' hyperthyroidism patients were also compared in the study. A discovery cohort of about a hundred patients, about 40 with Graves' ophthalmopathy and 55 to 60 with stable Graves' hyperthyroidism, was used to find distinguishing TCR V-J signatures. Whether ophthalmopathy could be predicted prospectively was tested in an independent validation cohort made up of 18 to 20 hyperthyroidism patients plus 17 patients who later progressed to ophthalmopathy. After sampling, hyperthyroidism patients received methimazole starting at 30 mg daily, and ophthalmopathy patients received high-dose intravenous methylprednisolone. For training and testing, the roughly 97 patients in the discovery cohort were randomly divided in a 7:3 ratio. The paper describes TCR Vbeta CDR3 sequencing of about 140 peripheral blood samples, made up of 43 ophthalmopathy patients, roughly 75 hyperthyroidism patients and 17 progressor patients. What the study reported, not specific to this receptor: Blood samples also contained most of the expanded thyroid clonotypes (frequency above 0.001), which suggests that blood repertoires may reflect thyroid immune responses. In validation, the model predicted progression to ophthalmopathy with over 65% sensitivity and over 72% specificity, a median of around six months before onset. In cross-validation, a model built on a 13 V-J signature told ophthalmopathy apart from stable hyperthyroidism with just under 90% sensitivity and about 81% specificity, and in testing the same model reached 80%/75%. No statistical method was used to set the sample size in advance, and investigators knew the group allocation.

A patient counted as having stable Graves' hyperthyroidism if no progression to ophthalmopathy occurred over 18 months of follow-up. Hyperthyroidism patients were aged 18 to 65 years and newly diagnosed, with disease duration of less than 2 months. Any patient with an uncontrolled infection, another autoimmune disease, pregnancy or lactation was excluded. Diagnoses relied on clinical symptoms, serum thyroxine and TRAb, thyroid ultrasound and orbital computed tomography. Ficoll-Paque density gradient centrifugation was used to isolate PBMCs from 8.5 to 10 ml of fresh peripheral blood. Trizol reagent was used to extract total RNA, and RNA quality was then checked on an Agilent 2100 Bioanalyzer. Its CDR3 holds 16 amino acids, cysteine through phenylalanine. Only the CDR3 part of the read is kept: 48 bases, read in frame from the first base. CDR1 and CDR2 are drawn from the germline V gene: MNHGY, SVAAGI.

Amplification of TCR beta CDR3 regions was carried out from RNA transcripts. For the first round of RT-PCR on the TCR CDR3, the HTBI primer set was used together with the Qiagen OneStep RT-PCR kit. Libraries were constructed in a second round of multiplex PCR, after which size selection and purification were performed. The libraries were sequenced on an Illumina HiSeq2000 using paired-end 100 bp reads. The authors' pipeline ran thus. Raw data were processed with SOAPnuke, discarding reads with adapters, uncalled bases, mean Phred below 15, or no exact constant-primer or identifier match. High-quality paired reads were merged using COPE v1.2.5, and each unique nucleotide sequence was defined as a clonotype. MiTCR v1.1 was used to align clonotypes to the IMGT TRBV, TRBD and TRBJ reference segments. Analysis was restricted to V-J combinations with a frequency above 0.0001, which covered 98% to 99.2% of repertoires. The TCS score was defined as F50 (clonal expansion) divided by E x V (chaos), with BLOSUM62-based TCRdist calculated between CDR3 peptides within each V-J. Welch's t-statistics and random forest reduced roughly 540 V-J features to about 12, which were used in a naive Bayes classifier (R e1071). In-frame beta chains were kept once TCRdb had trimmed the public reads at Q25 with fastp and called clones with MiXCR. Every CDR3 protein is listed once, alongside the most common genes and DNA of its rows. The V and J calls reflect TCRdb's pipeline rather than the authors' work. The sample data list approximately 400,000 distinct CDR3 sequences, and about 15% of these were observed just once. Over 25% of the sample comes from the top ten.

As to this clonotype: Its antigen has not been determined. The junction does not match germline at one end; this may be a read error.

The sequence was collected from a woman aged 25 to 45 with Graves' hyperthyroidism. The sequencing sample was made of blood. This sequence uses TRBV6-9 and TRBJ2-5, with a tentative D gene TRBD1 over 6 matching bases. The encoded CDR3 is CASSETETGSSETQYF. The nucleotides read TGCGCCAGCAGTGAGACGGAAACAGGGAGCTCAGAGACCCAGTACTTC.